A single sample gave rise to the 29 T cell receptor beta chains below, sequenced in a study of vaccination effects on CD4 cells after COVID-19. No cognate antigen is known for these TCRs. Culture proceeded for roughly ten days, and CD4+ T cells were then isolated. Profiled with immunoSEQ multiplex PCR; TCRdb holds only in-frame clones, not every one. The sample carries about 28,000 clones, 65% recorded once. This sample comprised CD4+ T cells from PBMCs cultured without peptide, obtained before COVID-19 vaccination. The source of these receptors is a human donor who received a COVID-19 vaccine.

This clone was counted a single time. The V gene is TRBV2, the J gene TRBJ1-1; TRBD1 might be the D (5 bases). The germline V and J ends were trimmed by 6 bases and 2 bases, with 10 bases remaining between them. The CDR3 has 13 residues. CDR1 is SNHLY and CDR2 is FYNNEI in the germline V gene. CDR3 region: CASRTAINTEAFF. The CDR3 DNA follows: TGTGCCAGCAGGACAGCCATAAACACTGAAGCTTTCTTT.

V gene TRBV3-1 (or the pseudogene TRBV3-2) combines with J gene TRBJ1-2, with D tentatively TRBD1 (5 bases). V lost 2 bases and J lost 4, with 14 bases in between. Germline-derived CDR1 and CDR2 are LGHDT and YNNKEL (reference sequence). This CDR3 is built from 15 residues. The CDR3 sequence is CASSQNRIGIYGYTF. The CDR3 DNA reads as TGTGCCAGCAGCCAAAACAGGATTGGGATCTATGGCTACACCTTC.

This clone showed up just once. V and J are TRBV3-1 (or the pseudogene TRBV3-2) and TRBJ2-3, with D perhaps TRBD2 (5 bases). The CDR3 sequence is 15 residues long. The germline V and J ends were trimmed by 0 bases and 6 bases, with 13 bases remaining between them. Germline-derived CDR1 and CDR2 are LGHDT and YNNKEL (reference sequence). This chain's CDR3 is CASSQEGSSPDTQYF. The CDR3 DNA reads TGTGCCAGCAGCCAAGAAGGGAGCAGCCCTGATACGCAGTATTTT.

The sample holds a few counts of this clone. The chain has TRBV5-4 and TRBJ2-3; TRBD2 is a possible D gene (5 bases). CDR1 and CDR2 (germline): SGHNT, YYREEE (reference sequence). This CDR3 has 14 amino acids. Trimming cost V 1 base and J 2 bases, with 8 bases left between them. The CDR3 coding sequence is TGTGCCAGCAGCTTGCCCGGGAACACAGATACGCAGTATTTT. The encoded protein is CASSLPGNTDTQYF.

The chain links TRBV4-2 to TRBJ2-1; D possibly uses TRBD1 or TRBD2 (5 bases each). The CDR3 covers 16 residues. The germline CDR1 and CDR2 sequences are LGHNA and YNFKEQ. V lost 4 bases and J 4 bases, leaving 17 bases between the germline ends. In DNA, the CDR3 is TGTGCCAGCAGCCGGGGAGACAGCCACTTTTACAATGAGCAGTTCTTC. It is translated as CASSRGDSHFYNEQFF.

The rearrangement uses TRBV9 and TRBJ2-2, with unresolved D. In germline, CDR1 is SGDLS, CDR2 YYNGEE. The CDR3 length is 15 residues. The V end was cut by 0 bases, the J end by 2 bases, with 8 bases between. CDR3 protein: CASSVGQPNTGELFF. The CDR3 DNA reads TGTGCCAGCAGCGTAGGGCAGCCCAACACCGGGGAGCTGTTTTTT.

The genes are TRBV6-1 and TRBJ2-7, with a possible D match to TRBD2 (6 bases). The CDR3 sequence is 15 residues long. The V and J ends lost 1 base and 5 bases respectively, with 15 bases between them. Germline assignment: CDR1 MNHNS and CDR2 SASEGT. CDR3 in amino acids: CASSEVPGATDEQYF. The CDR3 region has the DNA TGTGCCAGCAGTGAAGTCCCGGGAGCAACCGACGAGCAGTACTTC.

In its sample, this clone was seen a few times. The chain combines TRBV3-1 (or the pseudogene TRBV3-2) with TRBJ1-1; a possible D gene is TRBD1 (5 bases). The germline CDR1 and CDR2 sequences are LGHDT and YNNKEL (reference sequence). The CDR3 is 14 amino acids. V shed 3 bases and J shed 3 bases, with 11 bases lying between them. CDR3 in DNA: TGTGCCAGCAGCCATAATTGGGGGGACACTGAAGCTTTCTTT. Translation gives CASSHNWGDTEAFF.

This chain links TRBV7-2 with TRBJ2-1; the D is unclear. CDR1 and CDR2 (germline): SGHTA, FQGNSA. The CDR3 length is 15 residues. V lost 5 bases and J lost 12, with 23 bases in between. The CDR3 here is CASSPQSTRGSVQFF. Here the CDR3 DNA reads TGTGCCAGCAGCCCGCAATCTACCCGCGGCTCCGTGCAGTTCTTC.

In its sample, this clone was seen once. The rearrangement joins TRBV5-1 to TRBJ1-1, with D unclear. The CDR3 has 14 residues. V lost 6 bases, J lost 0 bases, and 12 bases lay in between. The germline V gene has CDR1 SGHRS and CDR2 YFSETQ. CDR3 in DNA: TGCGCCAGCAATGGAGGGTATATGAACACTGAAGCTTTCTTT. As protein: CASNGGYMNTEAFF.

The chain has TRBV3-1 (or the pseudogene TRBV3-2) and TRBJ2-7; D possibly matches TRBD1 or TRBD2 (6 bases each). Trimming took off 0 bases at V and 4 bases at J, with 19 bases between the two ends. CDR1 and CDR2 (germline): LGHDT, YNNKEL (reference sequence). The CDR3 is 17 amino acids. The CDR3 here is CASSQDVWGAFGYEQYF. Here the CDR3 DNA reads TGTGCCAGCAGCCAAGATGTTTGGGGGGCTTTCGGTTACGAGCAGTACTTC.

V gene TRBV4-1 combines with J gene TRBJ1-5; TRBD1 matches at 9 bases. CDR3 length equals 16 residues. In germline, CDR1 is MGHRA, CDR2 YSYEKL. Germline trimming cut 2 bases from V and 2 bases from J; bases unmatched to any gene: 4. CDR3 nucleotides: TGCGCCAGCAGCCAACCGACAGGGGGGCGCAATCAGCCCCAGCATTTT. Amino acid sequence: CASSQPTGGRNQPQHF.

This clone was seen only a few times. The chain joins TRBV25-1 to TRBJ2-7; 11 bases map to TRBD1. CDR1 is MGHDK and CDR2 is SYGVNS in the germline V gene. CDR3 length equals 15 residues. Unmatched junction bases numbered 3, after V lost 2 bases and J lost 3 bases. CDR3 nucleotide sequence: TGTGCCAGCAGTGAAGGTGGGACAGGGGGCTACGAGCAGTACTTC. Its protein product is CASSEGGTGGYEQYF.

This clone appeared a few times. J is TRBJ2-5 and V is TRBV7-2; 7 bases line up with TRBD1. Per the germline V gene, CDR1 is SGHTA and CDR2 is FQGNSA. Trimming removed 2 bases from V and 3 bases from J; junction bases left unmatched: 0. The CDR3 is 13 amino acids. CDR3 residues: CASSLTGEETQYF. The CDR3 DNA sequence: TGTGCCAGCAGCTTAACAGGGGAAGAGACCCAGTACTTC.

This sequence joins TRBV21-1 and TRBJ2-5; TRBD2, as called in the table, went unchecked against the DNA. TRBV21-1 is a listed pseudogene. This CDR3 comprises 10 residues. CDR3 sequence reads: CASSAETQYF. As DNA, the CDR3 is TGTGCCAGCAGCGCGGAGACCCAGTACTTC.

The chain recombines TRBV12-3 or TRBV12-4 with TRBJ1-1; no definite D call. The ends were cut back, 1 base at V and 1 base at J, with 4 bases in the middle. This CDR3 region has 13 residues. The chain's CDR3 is CASSLGGNTEAFF. CDR3 DNA: TGTGCCAGCAGTTTAGGCGGGAACACTGAAGCTTTCTTT.

This clone was detected a few times. This rearrangement joins TRBV5-4 to TRBJ2-7; TRBD1 aligns across 8 bases. Trimming at V came to 0 bases and at J to 7 bases, leaving 9 bases not matched to a gene. Per the germline V gene, CDR1 is SGHNT and CDR2 is YYREEE (reference sequence). This CDR3 comprises 15 residues. The CDR3 DNA reads TGTGCCAGCAGCTTGGACAGGGGGACAGCGAATGAGCAGTACTTC. This translates into CASSLDRGTANEQYF.

The chain joins TRBV6-1 to TRBJ1-1, with D possibly TRBD1 on 5 matching bases. V was clipped by 1 base and J by 8 bases, with 11 bases between them. Looked up from germline, CDR1 is MNHNS and CDR2 is SASEGT. The CDR3 spans 13 residues. CDR3 in amino acids: CASSEVPRGEAFF. CDR3 coding DNA: TGTGCCAGCAGTGAAGTACCCCGGGGCGAAGCTTTCTTT.

The chain employs TRBV9 and TRBJ2-7; no reliable D call. The CDR3 covers 12 residues. V lost 0 bases and J 2 bases, leaving 3 bases between the germline ends. The V gene's germline CDR1 is SGDLS and CDR2 YYNGEE. The CDR3 region has the DNA TGTGCCAGCAGCGTAGCTACCTACGAGCAGTACTTC. Translated: CASSVATYEQYF.

This chain uses TRBV18 with TRBJ1-5, with D hard to call. The length of the CDR3 is 15 residues. Germline V gene sequence: CDR1 KGHSH, CDR2 LQKENI. The ends were cut back, 6 bases at V and 6 bases at J, with 18 bases in the middle. The CDR3 DNA reads TGTGCCAGCTCCCTCGACCATAGGAGGAGTCAGCCCCAGCATTTT. It yields the protein CASSLDHRRSQPQHF.

The chain combines TRBV30 with TRBJ1-5; possibly TRBD1 for D (5 bases). Germline V CDR1 and CDR2: GTSNPN, SVGIG (reference sequence). This CDR3 has 14 residues. Trimming cost V 0 bases and J 3 bases, with 9 bases left between them. The CDR3 loop reads CAWSVAGPNQPQHF. DNA of the CDR3: TGTGCCTGGAGTGTAGCAGGGCCCAATCAGCCCCAGCATTTT. The complete variable domain, with remaining parts taken from reference TRBV30 and TRBJ1-5, reads SQTIHQWPATLVQPVGSPLSLECTVEGTSNPNLYWYRQAAGRGLQLLFYSVGIGQISSEVPQNLSASRPQDRQFILSSKKLLLSDSGFYLCAWSVAGPNQPQHFGDGTRLSIL.

The genes are TRBV6-1 and TRBJ1-6; 9 bases fit TRBD1. The V and J ends lost 0 bases and 10 bases, in that order; junction bases with no gene match: 4. This CDR3 region has 15 residues. Germline assignment: CDR1 MNHNS and CDR2 SASEGT. CDR3 sequence (DNA): TGTGCCAGCAGTGAAGCGGGACAGGGAATCTCACCCCTCCACTTT. Translating it yields CASSEAGQGISPLHF.

The chain has TRBV4-1 and TRBJ2-5; D not certain. This CDR3 comprises 17 residues. Trimming shortened V by 4 bases and J by 2 bases, and 20 bases separated the two germline ends. CDR1 MGHRA and CDR2 YSYEKL come from the germline V gene. In DNA, the CDR3 is TGCGCCAGCAGCCGCCTCACGGGCCTACTGAGACAAGAGACCCAGTACTTC. Translated, it gives CASSRLTGLLRQETQYF.

The chain carries TRBV4-2 and TRBJ1-6; a possible D gene is TRBD1 (5 bases). The CDR3 consists of 17 residues. Per the germline V gene, CDR1 is LGHNA and CDR2 is YNFKEQ. The V gene lost 0 bases and the J gene lost 0 bases, with 9 bases spanning the gap. The CDR3 loop reads CASSQDRQSSYNSPLHF. The DNA for the CDR3 is TGTGCCAGCAGCCAAGATCGACAGAGCTCCTATAATTCACCCCTCCACTTT.

This clone was seen a handful of times. The CDR3 sequence is CASSFKNRSGGNTIYF. CDR3 sequence (DNA): TGTGCCAGCAGCTTCAAAAATCGGTCGGGAGGAAACACCATATATTTT. This sequence joins TRBV5-4 and TRBJ1-3; D is ambiguous. In germline, CDR1 is SGHNT, CDR2 YYREEE (reference sequence). The CDR3 loop spans 16 amino acids. V lost 2 bases and J 4 bases, leaving 16 bases between the germline ends.

The chain couples TRBV14 to TRBJ1-2; TRBD1 agrees at 7 bases. The junction had 9 bases not matched to a gene; V was cut back by 4 bases and J by 4 bases. The germline CDR1 and CDR2 sequences are SGHDN and FVKESK. The CDR3 has 15 amino acids. The CDR3: CASSPRTGTFYGYTF. The CDR3 DNA sequence: TGTGCCAGCAGCCCGCGGACAGGAACTTTCTATGGCTACACCTTC.

The CDR3 bases are TGTGCCAGCAGCTTGGCGGGTCCAGGGGCCAACGTCCTGACTTTC. Translated: CASSLAGPGANVLTF. The chain uses TRBV5-6 and TRBJ2-6, with D unresolved. CDR1 is SGHDT, CDR2 YYEEEE, per germline. Trimming stripped 0 bases from V and 4 bases from J, with 8 bases between. There are 15 residues in the CDR3.

The rearrangement joins TRBV12-3 or TRBV12-4 to TRBJ1-1; D gene unclear. This CDR3 contains 11 residues. The V gene lost 3 bases and the J gene lost 7 bases, with 6 bases spanning the gap. The CDR3 region is CASSFRNEAFF. CDR3 nucleotide sequence: TGTGCCAGCAGTTTTCGCAATGAAGCTTTCTTT.

This clone was found once. This chain joins TRBV24-1 and TRBJ2-1; 12 nucleotides match TRBD1. The CDR3 consists of 16 residues. The germline V gene encodes CDR1 KGHDR and CDR2 SFDVKD. V shed 5 bases and J 7 bases; nucleotides not matched to a gene: 8. DNA for the CDR3: TGTGCCACCAGTGCCCCCCAGGGACAGGGGGCAAATGAGCAGTTCTTC. Translating gives CATSAPQGQGANEQFF.